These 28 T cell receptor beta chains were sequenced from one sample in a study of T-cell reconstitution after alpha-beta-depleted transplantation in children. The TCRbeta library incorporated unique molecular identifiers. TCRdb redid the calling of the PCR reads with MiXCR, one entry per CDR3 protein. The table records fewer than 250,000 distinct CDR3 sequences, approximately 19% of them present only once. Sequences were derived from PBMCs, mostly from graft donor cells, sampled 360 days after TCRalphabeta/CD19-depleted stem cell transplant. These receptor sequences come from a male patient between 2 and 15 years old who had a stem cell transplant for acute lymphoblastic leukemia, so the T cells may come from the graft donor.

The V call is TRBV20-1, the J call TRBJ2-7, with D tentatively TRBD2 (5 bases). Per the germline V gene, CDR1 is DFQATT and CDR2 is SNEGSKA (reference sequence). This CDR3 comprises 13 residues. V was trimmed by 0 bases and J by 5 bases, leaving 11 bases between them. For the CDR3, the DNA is TGCAGTGCTAGAGATCCGGCCGGGGACGAGCAGTACTTC. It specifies CSARDPAGDEQYF.

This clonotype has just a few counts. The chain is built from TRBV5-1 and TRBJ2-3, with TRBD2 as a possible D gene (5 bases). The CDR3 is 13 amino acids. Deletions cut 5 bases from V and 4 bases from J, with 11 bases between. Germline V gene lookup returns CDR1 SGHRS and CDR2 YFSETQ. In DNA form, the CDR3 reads TGCGCCAGCAGGAGGGATGCGGCAGATACGCAGTATTTT. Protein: CASRRDAADTQYF.

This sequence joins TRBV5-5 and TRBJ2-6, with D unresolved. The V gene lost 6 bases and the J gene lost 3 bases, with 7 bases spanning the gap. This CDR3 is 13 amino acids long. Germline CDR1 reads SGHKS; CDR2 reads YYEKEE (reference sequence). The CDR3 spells CASMKVGANVLTF. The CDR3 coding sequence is TGTGCCAGCATGAAGGTTGGGGCCAACGTCCTGACTTTC.

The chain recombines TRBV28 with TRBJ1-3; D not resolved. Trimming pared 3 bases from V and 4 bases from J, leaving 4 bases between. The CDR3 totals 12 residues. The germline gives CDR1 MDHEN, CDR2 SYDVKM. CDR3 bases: TGTGCCAGCAGTTTTGAGGGAAACACCATATATTTT. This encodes CASSFEGNTIYF.

The CDR3 DNA sequence: TGTGCCAGCAGTCCCTGGACTAGCGGAGAGACCCAGTACTTC. This translates into CASSPWTSGETQYF. The J gene is TRBJ2-5, the V gene TRBV6-1, with 10 positions matching TRBD2. Trimming at V came to 5 bases and at J to 4 bases, leaving 4 bases not matched to a gene. The germline gives CDR1 MNHNS, CDR2 SASEGT. The CDR3 contains 14 residues.

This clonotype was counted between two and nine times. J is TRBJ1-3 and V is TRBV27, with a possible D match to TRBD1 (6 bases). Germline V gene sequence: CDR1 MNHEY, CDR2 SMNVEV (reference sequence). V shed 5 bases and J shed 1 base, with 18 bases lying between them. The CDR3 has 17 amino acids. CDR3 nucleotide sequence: TGTGCCAGCAGTGCCCTCGGGGGCCGGGGGTCTGGAAACACCATATATTTT. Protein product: CASSALGGRGSGNTIYF.

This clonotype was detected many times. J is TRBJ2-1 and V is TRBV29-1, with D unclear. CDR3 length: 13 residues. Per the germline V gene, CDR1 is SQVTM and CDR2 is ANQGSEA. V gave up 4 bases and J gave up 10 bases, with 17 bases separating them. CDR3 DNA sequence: TGCAGCGTTGTAGGGCAGGATCTAAGGGAGCAGTTCTTC. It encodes CSVVGQDLREQFF.

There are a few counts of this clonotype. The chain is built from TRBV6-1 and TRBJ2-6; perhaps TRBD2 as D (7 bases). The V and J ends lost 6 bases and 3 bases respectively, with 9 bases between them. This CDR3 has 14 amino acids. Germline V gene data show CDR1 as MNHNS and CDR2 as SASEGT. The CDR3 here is CASRGGLGANVLTF. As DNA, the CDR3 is TGTGCCAGCAGGGGGGGGCTTGGGGCCAACGTCCTGACTTTC.

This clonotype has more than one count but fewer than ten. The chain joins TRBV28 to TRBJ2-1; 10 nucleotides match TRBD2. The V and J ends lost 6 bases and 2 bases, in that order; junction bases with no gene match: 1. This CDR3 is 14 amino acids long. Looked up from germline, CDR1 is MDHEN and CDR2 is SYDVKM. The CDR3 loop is CASSTSGTYNEQFF. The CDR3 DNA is TGTGCCAGCAGCACTAGCGGGACCTACAATGAGCAGTTCTTC.

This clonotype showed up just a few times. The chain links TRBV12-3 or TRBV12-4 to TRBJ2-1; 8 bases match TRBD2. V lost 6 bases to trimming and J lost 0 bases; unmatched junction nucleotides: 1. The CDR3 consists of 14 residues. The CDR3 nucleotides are TGTGCCAGCAGGGGGACTAGCTCCTACAATGAGCAGTTCTTC. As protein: CASRGTSSYNEQFF.

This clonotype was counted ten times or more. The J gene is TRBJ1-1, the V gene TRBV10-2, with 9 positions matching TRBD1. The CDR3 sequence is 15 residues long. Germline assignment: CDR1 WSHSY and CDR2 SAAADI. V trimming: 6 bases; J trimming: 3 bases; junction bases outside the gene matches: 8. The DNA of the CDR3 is TGCGCCAGCAGCTCTTCCGGGACAGGGTACACTGAAGCTTTCTTT. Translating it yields CASSSSGTGYTEAFF.

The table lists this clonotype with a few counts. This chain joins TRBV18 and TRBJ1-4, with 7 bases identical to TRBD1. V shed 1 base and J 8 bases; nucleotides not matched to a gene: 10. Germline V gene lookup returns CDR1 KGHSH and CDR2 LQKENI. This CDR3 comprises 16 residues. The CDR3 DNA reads TGTGCCAGCTCACCACAAGAAGGACAGGTTCGCGAAAAACTGTTTTTT. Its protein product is CASSPQEGQVREKLFF.

The CDR3 DNA is TGTGCCAGCAGTTATACCGGGACCCCTGGTTCAGATACGCAGTATTTT. Amino acid sequence: CASSYTGTPGSDTQYF. The chain uses TRBV6-5 and TRBJ2-3; either TRBD1 or TRBD2 may fit D (5 bases each). Germline V lookup: CDR1 MNHEY, CDR2 SVGAGI. This CDR3 contains 16 residues. Trimming removed 3 bases at V and 4 bases at J, with 17 bases between.

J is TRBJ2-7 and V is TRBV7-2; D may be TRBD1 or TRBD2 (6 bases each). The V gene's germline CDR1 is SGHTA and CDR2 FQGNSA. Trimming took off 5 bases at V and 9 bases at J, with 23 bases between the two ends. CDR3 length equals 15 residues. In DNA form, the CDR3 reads TGTGCCAGCAGCCCGGGTGGCCAGGGGAGGTTATGGCAGTACTTC. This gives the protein CASSPGGQGRLWQYF.

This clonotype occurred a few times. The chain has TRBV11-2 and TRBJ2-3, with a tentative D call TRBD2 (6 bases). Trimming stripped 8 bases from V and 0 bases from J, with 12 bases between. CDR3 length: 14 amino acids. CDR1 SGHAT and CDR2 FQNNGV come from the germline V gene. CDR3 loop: CASSIRGSTDTQYF. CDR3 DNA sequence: TGTGCCAGCTCCATTCGGGGGAGCACAGATACGCAGTATTTT.

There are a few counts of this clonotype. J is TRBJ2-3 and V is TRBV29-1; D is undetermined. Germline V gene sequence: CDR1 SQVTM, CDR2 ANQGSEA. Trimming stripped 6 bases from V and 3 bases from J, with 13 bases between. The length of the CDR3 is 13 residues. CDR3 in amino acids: CSVVKQGTDTQYF. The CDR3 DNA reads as TGCAGCGTGGTCAAGCAAGGGACAGATACGCAGTATTTT.

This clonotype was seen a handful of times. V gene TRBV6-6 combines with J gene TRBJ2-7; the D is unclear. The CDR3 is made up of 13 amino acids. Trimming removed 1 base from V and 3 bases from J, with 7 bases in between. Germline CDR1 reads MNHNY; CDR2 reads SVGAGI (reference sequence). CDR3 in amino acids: CASSYYGDYEQYF. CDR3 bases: TGTGCCAGCAGTTACTATGGGGACTACGAGCAGTACTTC.

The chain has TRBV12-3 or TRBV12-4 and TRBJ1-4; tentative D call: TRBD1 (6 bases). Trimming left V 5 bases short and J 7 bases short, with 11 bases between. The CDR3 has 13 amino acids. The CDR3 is CASSQGSGEKLFF. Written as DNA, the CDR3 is TGTGCCAGCAGTCAGGGGAGCGGTGAAAAACTGTTTTTT.

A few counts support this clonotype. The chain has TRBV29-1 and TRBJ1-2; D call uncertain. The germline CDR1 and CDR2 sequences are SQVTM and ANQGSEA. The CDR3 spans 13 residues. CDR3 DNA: TGCAGTGTTAGACTGCCCCGCAACTATGGCTACACCTTC. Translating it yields CSVRLPRNYGYTF. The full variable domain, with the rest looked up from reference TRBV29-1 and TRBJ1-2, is SAVISQKPSRDICQRGTSLTIQCQVDSQVTMMFWYRQQPGQSLTLIATANQGSEATYESGFVIDKFPISRPNLTFSTLTVSNMSPEDSSIYLCSVRLPRNYGYTFGSGTRLTVV.

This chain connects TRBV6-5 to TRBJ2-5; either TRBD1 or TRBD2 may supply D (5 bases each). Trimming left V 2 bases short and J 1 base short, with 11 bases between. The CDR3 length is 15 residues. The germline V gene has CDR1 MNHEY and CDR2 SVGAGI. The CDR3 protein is CASSYPGAGQETQYF. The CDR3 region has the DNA TGTGCCAGCAGTTACCCCGGGGCCGGCCAAGAGACCCAGTACTTC.

CDR3 sequence (DNA): TGCGCCAGCAGCTTGGACAGGGGGATTTCGGGCGAGCAGTACTTC. As protein: CASSLDRGISGEQYF. The chain uses TRBV5-1 and TRBJ2-7, with 8 bases identical to TRBD1. CDR3 size: 15 residues. CDR1 SGHRS and CDR2 YFSETQ come from the germline V gene. With 0 bases clipped from V and 6 bases from J, the junction kept 8 bases outside the gene matches.

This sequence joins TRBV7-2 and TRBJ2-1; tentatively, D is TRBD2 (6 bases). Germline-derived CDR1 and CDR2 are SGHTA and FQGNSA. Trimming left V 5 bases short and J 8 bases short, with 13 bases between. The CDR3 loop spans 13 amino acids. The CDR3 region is CASSRGAGDEQFF. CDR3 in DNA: TGTGCCAGCAGCCGCGGGGCCGGGGATGAGCAGTTCTTC.

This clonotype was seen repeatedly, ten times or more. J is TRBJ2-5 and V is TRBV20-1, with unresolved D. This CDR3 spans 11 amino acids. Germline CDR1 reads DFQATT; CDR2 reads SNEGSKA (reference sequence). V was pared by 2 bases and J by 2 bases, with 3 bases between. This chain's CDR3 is CSARLQETQYF. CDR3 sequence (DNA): TGCAGTGCTAGACTACAAGAGACCCAGTACTTC.

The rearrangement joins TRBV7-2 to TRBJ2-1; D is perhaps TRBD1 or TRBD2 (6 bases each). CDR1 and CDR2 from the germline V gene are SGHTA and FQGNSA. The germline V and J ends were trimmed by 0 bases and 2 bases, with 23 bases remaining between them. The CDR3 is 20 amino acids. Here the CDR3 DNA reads TGTGCCAGCAGCTTAGCGCACGGTTCGGGGGCCCTCAGGACCTACAATGAGCAGTTCTTC. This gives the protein CASSLAHGSGALRTYNEQFF.

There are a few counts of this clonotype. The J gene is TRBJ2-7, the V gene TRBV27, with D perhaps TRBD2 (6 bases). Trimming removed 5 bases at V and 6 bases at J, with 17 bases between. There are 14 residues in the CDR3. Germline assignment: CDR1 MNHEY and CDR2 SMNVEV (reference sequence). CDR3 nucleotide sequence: TGTGCCAGCAGTACCGACCTTACTAGCTTCGAGCAGTACTTC. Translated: CASSTDLTSFEQYF.

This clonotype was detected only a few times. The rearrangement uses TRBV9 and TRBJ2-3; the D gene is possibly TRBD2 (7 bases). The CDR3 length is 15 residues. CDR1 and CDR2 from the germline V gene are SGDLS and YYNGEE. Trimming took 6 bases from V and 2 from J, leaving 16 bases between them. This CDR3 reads CASTPKGGVTDTQYF. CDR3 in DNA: TGTGCCAGCACCCCCAAAGGGGGGGTCACAGATACGCAGTATTTT.

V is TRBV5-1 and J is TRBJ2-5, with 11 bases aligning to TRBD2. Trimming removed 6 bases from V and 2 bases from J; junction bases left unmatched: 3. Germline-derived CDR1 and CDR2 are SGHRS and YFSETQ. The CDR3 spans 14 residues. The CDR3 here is CASKRTSGQETQYF. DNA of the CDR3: TGCGCCAGCAAGAGGACTAGCGGGCAAGAGACCCAGTACTTC.

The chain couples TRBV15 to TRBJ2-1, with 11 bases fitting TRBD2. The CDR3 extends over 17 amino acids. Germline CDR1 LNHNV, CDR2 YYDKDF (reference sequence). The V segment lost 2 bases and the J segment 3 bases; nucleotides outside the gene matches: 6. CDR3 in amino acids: CATSRSSGGRLYNEQFF. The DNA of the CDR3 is TGTGCCACCAGCAGATCTAGCGGGGGGCGCCTCTACAATGAGCAGTTCTTC.